The 3 T cell receptor beta chains below all came from one sample that was sequenced in a study of human T cells and chemical hapten exposure. MiXCR was run by TCRdb on the RACE reads, yielding one entry per CDR3 protein. The repertoire holds 74,000 or so distinct CDR3 sequences, with about 11% as singletons. Time point indicated: patch test 1, 2 weeks after DPC sensitization. Treatment: therapeutic diphenylcyclopropenone sensitization with weekly scalp DPC. The sequencing here drew on whole blood, taken in connection with sensitization to the hapten diphenylcyclopropenone (DPC). The receptors originated from a woman aged 60-75 years with alopecia areata. Some clones in this sample may be carry-over from other donors' samples.

The CDR3 loop reads CASSLNGNEKLFF. The CDR3 DNA reads TGTGCCAGCAGTTTAAACGGGAATGAAAAACTGTTTTTT. The V call is TRBV12-3 or TRBV12-4, the J call TRBJ1-4; D gene unclear. CDR3 size: 13 residues. V was pared by 2 bases and J by 5 bases, with 6 bases between.

Ten or more counts support this clonotype. This chain uses TRBV5-1 with TRBJ2-5; D uncertain. The CDR3 totals 14 residues. The germline CDR1 and CDR2 sequences are SGHRS and YFSETQ. V was cut by 4 bases and J by 7 bases, with 17 bases left in between. CDR3 DNA sequence: TGCGCCAGCAGCGGCGACTCAATGTCAGGGACCCAGTACTTC. It is translated as CASSGDSMSGTQYF.

This clonotype was counted at least ten times. The chain combines TRBV5-4 with TRBJ2-2; either TRBD1 or TRBD2 may fit D (6 bases each). Germline V gene data show CDR1 as SGHNT and CDR2 as YYREEE (reference sequence). V was clipped by 3 bases and J by 7 bases, with 16 bases between them. This CDR3 contains 15 residues. The CDR3 is CASSYLGGRGGELFF. The CDR3 coding sequence is TGTGCCAGCAGCTACTTGGGGGGCCGGGGCGGGGAGCTGTTTTTT.